This TCR beta chain was captured by sequencing in a study of blood T cell repertoires in COVID-19. V was clipped by 5 bases and J by 0 bases, with 11 bases between them. Germline CDR1 and CDR2: SQVTM and ANQGSEA. The CDR3 covers 15 residues. In Seattle, patients joined the study during active infection and were tracked longitudinally. The authors' processing: Quantification of nucleated cells was approximated via reference gene primer amplification. Profiled with immunoSEQ multiplex PCR; TCRdb holds only in-frame clones, not every one. That table is the source of V, J and clone size, and D and trimming were worked out from the DNA. This sample has over 200,000 clones, with about 91% found just once.

The source of this sequence is a person aged 18-30 years with COVID-19, enrolled during active disease. Sequenced material: peripheral blood. The chain is built from TRBV29-1 and TRBJ2-6; D is undetermined. CDR3 loop: CSVKQASSGANVLTF. The DNA of the CDR3 is TGCAGCGTTAAACAAGCGAGCTCTGGGGCCAACGTCCTGACTTTC.